The 22 T cell receptor beta chains reported below all come from one sample, sequenced in a study of neurological immune-mediated disorders. Using its own MiXCR run on the 5' RACE reads, TCRdb lists one record per CDR3 protein. The sample lists 35,000 to 50,000 distinct CDR3 sequences, roughly 15% occurring once. Sequencing input: CD4+ T cells from blood. These receptors came from a woman between 55 and 75 years old with HTLV-1-associated myelopathy (HAM/TSP).

This clonotype was seen more than once but under ten times. Possible read error: a much larger clone is one base away. The rearrangement joins TRBV6-5 to TRBJ2-3, with D perhaps TRBD2 (6 bases). Germline CDR1 is MNHEY and CDR2 is SVGAGI. This CDR3 spans 15 amino acids. The V and J ends lost 9 bases and 2 bases respectively, with 18 bases between them. CDR3 protein: CASGSSSAHTDTQYF. The CDR3 bases are TGTGCCAGTGGGTCGTCTAGCGCCCACACAGATACGCAGTATTTT.

This clonotype was recorded at least ten times. The chain recombines TRBV10-3 with TRBJ1-1, with D tentatively TRBD1 (5 bases). CDR1 ENHRY and CDR2 SYGVKD come from the germline V gene. The CDR3 has 18 amino acids. V was clipped by 1 base and J by 0 bases, with 18 bases between them. CDR3 in DNA: TGTGCCATCAGTGAGTACACTAGAACGGGGACCATGAACACTGAAGCTTTCTTT. Encoded protein: CAISEYTRTGTMNTEAFF.

The chain employs TRBV7-9 and TRBJ2-2; possible D gene TRBD2, 6 bases. V was clipped by 5 bases and J by 16 bases, with 23 bases between them. Germline loops: CDR1 SEHNR, CDR2 FQNEAQ (reference sequence). This CDR3 contains 14 residues. CDR3 nucleotide sequence: TGTGCCAGCAGCCCTAGTAGCGCGGGCGGGGAGAAGTTTTTT. Translating gives CASSPSSAGGEKFF.

A remark on this clonotype: This may arise from a read error, as a much more abundant clone is one base away. The chain uses TRBV5-1 and TRBJ2-5; the D is unclear. The germline V gene encodes CDR1 SGHRS and CDR2 YFSETQ. The CDR3 length is 14 residues. V lost 0 bases and J 5 bases, leaving 11 bases between the germline ends. The CDR3 reads CASSLVDSTETQYF. DNA of the CDR3: TGCGCCAGCAGCTTGGTAGACTCGACGGAGACCCAGTACTTC.

This clonotype was found many times. A read error may explain this, as a much larger clone is one base away. The rearrangement uses TRBV5-1 and TRBJ1-5; perhaps TRBD1 as D (6 bases). The ends were cut back, 6 bases at V and 4 bases at J, with 17 bases in the middle. The germline V gene has CDR1 SGHRS and CDR2 YFSETQ. The length of the CDR3 is 15 residues. Here the CDR3 DNA reads TGCGCCAGCACCCTGGAGGGGGGGTCGAATCAGCCCCAGCATTTT. Translated, it gives CASTLEGGSNQPQHF.

This clonotype appeared many times. As DNA, the CDR3 is TGTGCCAGCCGCCCCCAGTCGGGACAGGAGTACCCCTATGGCTACACCTTC. This gives the protein CASRPQSGQEYPYGYTF. The gene calls are TRBV7-2 and TRBJ1-2, with 8 nucleotides matching TRBD1. The V gene's germline CDR1 is SGHTA and CDR2 FQGNSA. J was trimmed by 4 bases and V by 8 bases; bases with no gene match: 18. This CDR3 is built from 17 residues.

This clonotype was found many times. The gene calls are TRBV5-8 and TRBJ1-1, with 8 bases aligning to TRBD1. This CDR3 has 17 amino acids. The V and J ends lost 1 base and 2 bases, in that order; junction bases with no gene match: 10. Per germline, CDR1 SGHTS and CDR2 YDEGEE. The CDR3 here is CASSLWTGPTTNTEAFF. The CDR3 nucleotides read TGTGCCAGCAGCTTGTGGACAGGGCCCACGACAAACACTGAAGCTTTCTTT.

This clonotype has at least ten counts. This chain connects TRBV9 to TRBJ2-7; 8 nucleotides align to TRBD2. The CDR3 is 15 amino acids. The ends lost 0 bases at V and 7 bases at J; junction bases unmatched: 9. Germline V gene lookup returns CDR1 SGDLS and CDR2 YYNGEE. The CDR3 DNA reads TGTGCCAGCAGCGTAGGGCCTAGCGGGTTTGAGGAGCAGTACTTC. It translates to CASSVGPSGFEEQYF.

The table lists this clonotype with many counts. The V gene is TRBV9, the J gene TRBJ1-6, with D perhaps TRBD1 (5 bases). V was clipped by 0 bases and J by 7 bases, with 11 bases between them. The CDR3 contains 15 residues. Germline CDR1 is SGDLS and CDR2 is YYNGEE. The chain's CDR3 is CASSVVPGPNSPLHF. The CDR3 DNA reads TGTGCCAGCAGCGTAGTTCCAGGGCCGAATTCACCCCTCCACTTT.

As concerns this clonotype: Given a much more abundant clone one base away, this may be a read error. This chain uses TRBV2 with TRBJ2-5, with 7 bases identical to TRBD1. Germline values: CDR1 SNHLY, CDR2 FYNNEI. The CDR3 sequence is 15 residues long. CDR3 bases: TGTGCCAGCAGTGAAAGTAGGACAGGCGGAGAGAACCAGTACTTC. It specifies CASSESRTGGENQYF.

This chain links TRBV6-1 with TRBJ1-3; possible D gene TRBD1, 5 bases. Germline CDR1 MNHNS, CDR2 SASEGT. Trimming pared 4 bases from V and 0 bases from J, leaving 13 bases between. This CDR3 has 16 residues. CDR3 in DNA: TGTGCCAGCAGTGTGGCAGGGCCCACCTCTGGAAACACCATATATTTT. It translates to CASSVAGPTSGNTIYF.

The chain links TRBV5-1 to TRBJ1-2; D is ambiguous. Per the germline V gene, CDR1 is SGHRS and CDR2 is YFSETQ. CDR3 size: 14 residues. The V and J ends lost 0 bases and 0 bases respectively, with 6 bases between them. The CDR3: CASSLEFSNYGYTF. CDR3 sequence (DNA): TGCGCCAGCAGCTTGGAGTTCTCTAACTATGGCTACACCTTC.

In its sample, this clonotype was seen many times. The gene calls are TRBV30 and TRBJ1-6, with 9 bases aligning to TRBD1. J was trimmed by 16 bases and V by 4 bases; bases with no gene match: 17. CDR1 GTSNPN and CDR2 SVGIG come from the germline V gene (reference sequence). The CDR3 spans 15 residues. CDR3 region: CAWTMGTGTQTPLHF. DNA for the CDR3: TGTGCCTGGACCATGGGGACAGGGACCCAAACGCCGCTCCACTTT.

J is TRBJ2-1 and V is TRBV9; a weak D match, TRBD2 (6 bases). V was shortened by 0 bases and J by 2 bases, with 12 bases between the two germline ends. Germline V gives CDR1 SGDLS, CDR2 YYNGEE. CDR3 length: 16 residues. CDR3 in DNA: TGTGCCAGCAGCGTAGACCTTACGGGAGCCTACAATGAGCAGTTCTTC. Residues: CASSVDLTGAYNEQFF.

Many counts were recorded for this clonotype. The gene calls are TRBV12-3 or TRBV12-4 and TRBJ2-2; maybe TRBD2 (5 bases). This CDR3 is built from 16 residues. V was shortened by 1 base and J by 6 bases, with 15 bases between the two germline ends. The CDR3: CASSLVPGSKAGELFF. DNA for the CDR3: TGTGCCAGCAGTTTAGTCCCGGGGAGTAAGGCCGGGGAGCTGTTTTTT.

Ten or more counts support this clonotype. The CDR3 nucleotides read TGTGCCAGCAGTTTAGGTGGGGGTTCCTACAATGAGCAGTTCTTC. Translated, it gives CASSLGGGSYNEQFF. This sequence joins TRBV12-3 or TRBV12-4 and TRBJ2-1, with D possibly called TRBD1 or TRBD2 (5 bases each). Trimming took 1 base from V and 1 from J, leaving 8 bases between them. The CDR3 has 15 residues.

The gene calls are TRBV7-6 and TRBJ2-3, with 7 bases aligning to TRBD1. This CDR3 region has 13 residues. V dropped 5 bases and J dropped 7; count of bases not matched to a gene: 6. Germline assignment: CDR1 SGHVS and CDR2 FNYEAQ. CDR3 sequence (DNA): TGTGCCAGCAGCCCGACAGGGACGAATACGCAGTATTTT. It yields the protein CASSPTGTNTQYF.

This clonotype was observed at least ten times. The chain employs TRBV5-6 and TRBJ2-7, with a weak D call TRBD2 (6 bases). The V end lost 6 bases, the J end lost 2 bases, and 18 bases lay between the germline ends. This CDR3 comprises 15 residues. Looked up from germline, CDR1 is SGHDT and CDR2 is YYEEEE. The CDR3 region has the DNA TGTGCCAGCACCTCGCGGGACCCTCTGACCTACGAGCAGTACTTC. Amino acid sequence: CASTSRDPLTYEQYF.

This clonotype was picked up many times. The chain uses TRBV20-1 and TRBJ2-3; 9 bases fit TRBD2. The CDR3 is 19 residues long. The V and J ends lost 4 bases and 3 bases, in that order; junction bases with no gene match: 20. Germline lookup yields CDR1 DFQATT and CDR2 SNEGSKA (reference sequence). The CDR3 DNA reads TGCAGTGCTATACCGCAAGGTGGCGGGGGGGTAATCGGTACAGATACGCAGTATTTT. Its protein product is CSAIPQGGGGVIGTDTQYF.

This clonotype was seen repeatedly, ten times or more. The chain is built from TRBV7-9 and TRBJ1-1; D is unresolved. The CDR3 consists of 14 residues. In germline, CDR1 is SEHNR, CDR2 FQNEAQ (reference sequence). V gave up 5 bases and J gave up 3 bases, with 13 bases separating them. The CDR3 sequence: CASSRVSMDTEAFF. Here the CDR3 DNA reads TGTGCCAGCAGCAGAGTTTCAATGGACACTGAAGCTTTCTTT.

This clonotype was found many times. The chain couples TRBV4-1 to TRBJ1-5; D perhaps matches TRBD1 (6 bases). Trimming stripped 1 base from V and 6 bases from J, with 19 bases between. Germline V lookup: CDR1 MGHRA, CDR2 YSYEKL. CDR3 length: 17 residues. The CDR3 sequence is CASSQVGVYREGQPQHF. Written as DNA, the CDR3 is TGCGCCAGCAGCCAAGTCGGAGTTTACAGGGAAGGTCAGCCCCAGCATTTT.

This clonotype was observed at least ten times. The J gene is TRBJ1-2, the V gene TRBV6-5; TRBD1 matches at 8 bases. Per germline, CDR1 MNHEY and CDR2 SVGAGI. The CDR3 totals 14 residues. The trim removed 0 bases at V and 8 bases at J, leaving 5 bases unmatched. This chain's CDR3 is CASSYSQGARGYTF. CDR3 nucleotides: TGTGCCAGCAGTTACTCCCAGGGGGCGAGAGGCTACACCTTC.